A single count supports the clone carrying this T cell receptor beta chain. CDR1 is MNHEY and CDR2 is SVGEGT in the germline V gene. V was trimmed by 5 bases and J by 0 bases, leaving 16 bases between them. There are 16 residues in the CDR3. Assay used: immunoSEQ multiplex PCR; TCRdb lists only in-frame clones, some missing. The repertoire holds some 74,000 clones, with 75% to 85% as singletons. The record originates from a study of control samples from healthy donors and cancer patients. The clonotype originates from a man in his sixties in good health. This sequence joins TRBV6-2 or TRBV6-3 and TRBJ1-1; D ambiguous. Sequencing was performed on blood. The CDR3 protein is CASSLRGKFMNTEAFF. In DNA form, the CDR3 reads TGTGCCAGCAGTCTCCGGGGAAAGTTCATGAACACTGAAGCTTTCTTT.